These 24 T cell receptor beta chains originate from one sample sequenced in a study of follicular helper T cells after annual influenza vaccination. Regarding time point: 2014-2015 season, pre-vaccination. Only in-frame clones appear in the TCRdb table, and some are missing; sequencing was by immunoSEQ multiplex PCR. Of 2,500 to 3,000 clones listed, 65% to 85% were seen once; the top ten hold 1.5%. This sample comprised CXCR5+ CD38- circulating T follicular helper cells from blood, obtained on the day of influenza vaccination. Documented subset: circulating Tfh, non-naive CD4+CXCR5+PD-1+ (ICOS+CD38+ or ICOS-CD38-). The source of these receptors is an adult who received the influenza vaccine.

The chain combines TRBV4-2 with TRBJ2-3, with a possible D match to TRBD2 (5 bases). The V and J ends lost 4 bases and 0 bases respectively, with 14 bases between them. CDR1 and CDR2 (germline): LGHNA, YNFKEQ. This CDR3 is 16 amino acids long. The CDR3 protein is CASSRETRSSTDTQYF. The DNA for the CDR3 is TGTGCCAGCAGCCGAGAAACTAGATCTAGCACAGATACGCAGTATTTT.

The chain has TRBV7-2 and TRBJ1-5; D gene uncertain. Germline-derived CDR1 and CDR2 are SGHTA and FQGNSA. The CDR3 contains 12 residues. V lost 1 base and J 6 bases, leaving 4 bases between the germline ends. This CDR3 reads CASSLETQPQHF. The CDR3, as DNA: TGTGCCAGCAGCTTAGAGACTCAGCCCCAGCATTTT.

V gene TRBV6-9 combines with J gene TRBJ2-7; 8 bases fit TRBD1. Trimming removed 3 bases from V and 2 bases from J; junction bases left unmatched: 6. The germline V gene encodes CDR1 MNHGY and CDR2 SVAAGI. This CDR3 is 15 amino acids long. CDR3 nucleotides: TGTGCCAGCAGTTACGAGGGGACAGGTCCCTACGAGCAGTACTTC. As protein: CASSYEGTGPYEQYF.

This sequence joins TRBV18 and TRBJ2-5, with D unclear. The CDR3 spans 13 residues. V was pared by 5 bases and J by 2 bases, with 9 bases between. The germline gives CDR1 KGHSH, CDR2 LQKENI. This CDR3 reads CASSTEIQETQYF. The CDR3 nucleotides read TGTGCCAGCTCAACCGAAATACAAGAGACCCAGTACTTC.

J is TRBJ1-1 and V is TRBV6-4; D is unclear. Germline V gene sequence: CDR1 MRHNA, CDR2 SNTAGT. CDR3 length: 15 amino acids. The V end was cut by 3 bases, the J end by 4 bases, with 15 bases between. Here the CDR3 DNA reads TGTGCCAGCAGTGATCCCTTTCGGGCATCCACTGAAGCTTTCTTT. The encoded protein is CASSDPFRASTEAFF.

CDR3 nucleotide sequence: TGTGCCAGCAAAAACAGGATCAGCAATCAGCCCCAGCATTTT. Its translation is CASKNRISNQPQHF. The chain links TRBV6-5 to TRBJ1-5, with D possibly being TRBD1 (5 bases). V lost 7 bases, J lost 1 base, and 11 bases lay in between. The CDR3 has 14 amino acids. Germline CDR1 and CDR2: MNHEY and SVGAGI.

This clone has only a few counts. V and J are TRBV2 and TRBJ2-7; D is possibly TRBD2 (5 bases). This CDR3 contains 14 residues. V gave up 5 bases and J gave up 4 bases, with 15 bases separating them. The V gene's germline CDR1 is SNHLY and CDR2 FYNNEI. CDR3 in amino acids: CASSPGMWGYEQYF. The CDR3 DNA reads TGTGCCAGCAGTCCCGGGATGTGGGGTTACGAGCAGTACTTC.

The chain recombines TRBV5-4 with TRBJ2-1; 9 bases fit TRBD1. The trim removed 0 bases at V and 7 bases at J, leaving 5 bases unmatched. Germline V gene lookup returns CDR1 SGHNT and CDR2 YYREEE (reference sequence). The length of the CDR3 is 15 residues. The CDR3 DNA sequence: TGTGCCAGCAGCTTGGGGGGACAGGGTCGGAATGAGCAGTTCTTC. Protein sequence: CASSLGGQGRNEQFF.

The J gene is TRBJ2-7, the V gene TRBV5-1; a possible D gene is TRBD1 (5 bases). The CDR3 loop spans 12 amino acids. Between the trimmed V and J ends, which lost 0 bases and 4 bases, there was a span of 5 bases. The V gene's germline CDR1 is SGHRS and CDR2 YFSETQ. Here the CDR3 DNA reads TGCGCCAGCAGCTTGGAGGGGTACGAGCAGTACTTC. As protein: CASSLEGYEQYF.

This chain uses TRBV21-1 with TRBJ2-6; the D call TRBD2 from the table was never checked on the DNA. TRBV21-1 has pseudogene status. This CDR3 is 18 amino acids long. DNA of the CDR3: TGTGCCAGCAGGAGCTTTATAGCACAACAAAGTCGGGCCAACGTCCTGACTTTC. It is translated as CASRSFIAQQSRANVLTF.

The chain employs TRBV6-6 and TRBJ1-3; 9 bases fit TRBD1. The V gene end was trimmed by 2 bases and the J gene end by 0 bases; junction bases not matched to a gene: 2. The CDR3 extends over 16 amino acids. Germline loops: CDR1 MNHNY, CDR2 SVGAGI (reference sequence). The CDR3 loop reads CASSYGQGNSGNTIYF. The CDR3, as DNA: TGTGCCAGCAGTTACGGACAGGGGAACTCTGGAAACACCATATATTTT.

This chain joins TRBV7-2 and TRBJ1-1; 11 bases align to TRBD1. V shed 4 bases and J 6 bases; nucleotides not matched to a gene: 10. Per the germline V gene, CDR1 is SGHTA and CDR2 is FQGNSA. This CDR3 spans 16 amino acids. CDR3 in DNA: TGTGCCAGCAGCTCGGGACAGGGGGGGAATTGGGCTGAAGCTTTCTTT. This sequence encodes CASSSGQGGNWAEAFF.

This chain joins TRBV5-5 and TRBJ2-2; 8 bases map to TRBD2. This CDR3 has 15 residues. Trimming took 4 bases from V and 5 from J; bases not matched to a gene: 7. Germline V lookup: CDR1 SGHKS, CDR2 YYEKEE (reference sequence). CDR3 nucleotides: TGTGCCAGCAGCACGGGGGGGCTGGGGACCGGGGAGCTGTTTTTT. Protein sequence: CASSTGGLGTGELFF.

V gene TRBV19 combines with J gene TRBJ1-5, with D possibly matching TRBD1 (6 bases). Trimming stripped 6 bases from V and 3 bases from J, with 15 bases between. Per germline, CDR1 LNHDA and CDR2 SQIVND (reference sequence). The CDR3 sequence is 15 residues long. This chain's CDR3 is CASSSPGQPNQPQHF. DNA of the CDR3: TGTGCCAGTAGCTCCCCCGGACAGCCCAATCAGCCCCAGCATTTT.

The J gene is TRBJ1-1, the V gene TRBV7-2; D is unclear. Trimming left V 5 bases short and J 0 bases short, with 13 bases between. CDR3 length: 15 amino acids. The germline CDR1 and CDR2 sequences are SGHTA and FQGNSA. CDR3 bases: TGTGCCAGCAGCACCTATACAGCGTTGAACACTGAAGCTTTCTTT. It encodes CASSTYTALNTEAFF.

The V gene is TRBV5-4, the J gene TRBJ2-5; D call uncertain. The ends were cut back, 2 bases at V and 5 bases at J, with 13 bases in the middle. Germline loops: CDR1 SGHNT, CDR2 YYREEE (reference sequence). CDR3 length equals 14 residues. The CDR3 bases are TGTGCCAGCAGCTTTGCCCGAGCCAAGGAGACCCAGTACTTC. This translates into CASSFARAKETQYF.

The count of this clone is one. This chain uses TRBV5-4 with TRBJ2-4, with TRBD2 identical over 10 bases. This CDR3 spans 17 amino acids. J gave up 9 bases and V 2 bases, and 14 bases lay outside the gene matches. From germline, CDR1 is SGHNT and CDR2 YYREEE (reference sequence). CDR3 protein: CASSFKRGGPSDSIQYF. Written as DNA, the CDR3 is TGTGCCAGCAGCTTCAAGCGGGGGGGCCCGTCGGATAGCATTCAGTACTTC.

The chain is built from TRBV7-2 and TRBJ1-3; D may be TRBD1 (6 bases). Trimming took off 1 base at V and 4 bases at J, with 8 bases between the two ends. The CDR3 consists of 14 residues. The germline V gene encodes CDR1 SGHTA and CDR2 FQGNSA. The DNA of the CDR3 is TGTGCCAGCAGCTTAGTAGACAGGGGAAACACCATATATTTT. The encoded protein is CASSLVDRGNTIYF.

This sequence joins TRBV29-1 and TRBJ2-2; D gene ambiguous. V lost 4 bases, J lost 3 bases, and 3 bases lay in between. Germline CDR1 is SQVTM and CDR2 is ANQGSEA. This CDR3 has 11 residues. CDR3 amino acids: CSVADTGELFF. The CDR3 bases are TGCAGCGTTGCCGACACCGGGGAGCTGTTTTTT.

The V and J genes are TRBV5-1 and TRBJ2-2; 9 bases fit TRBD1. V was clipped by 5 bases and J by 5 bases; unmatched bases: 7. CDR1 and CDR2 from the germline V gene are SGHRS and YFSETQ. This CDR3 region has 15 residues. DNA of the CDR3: TGCGCCAGCAGACCGGGACAGGGTGGTACCGGGGAGCTGTTTTTT. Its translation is CASRPGQGGTGELFF.

The CDR3 region is CASSQGRTDTQYF. CDR3 sequence (DNA): TGCGCCAGCAGCCAAGGCCGCACAGATACGCAGTATTTT. The V gene is TRBV4-1, the J gene TRBJ2-3; D unclear. V dropped 1 base and J dropped 1 base, with 3 bases sitting between them. Germline lookup yields CDR1 MGHRA and CDR2 YSYEKL. This CDR3 is 13 amino acids long.

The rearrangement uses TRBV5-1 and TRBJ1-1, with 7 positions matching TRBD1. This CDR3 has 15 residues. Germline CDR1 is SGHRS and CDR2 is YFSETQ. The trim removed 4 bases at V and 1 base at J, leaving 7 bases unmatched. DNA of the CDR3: TGCGCCAGCAGCCGCAGGGACAGCGGGAACACTGAAGCTTTCTTT. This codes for CASSRRDSGNTEAFF. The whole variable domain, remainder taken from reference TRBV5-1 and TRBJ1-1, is KAGVTQTPRYLIKTRGQQVTLSCSPISGHRSVSWYQQTPGQGLQFLFEYFSETQRNKGNFPGRFSGRQFSNSRSEMNVSTLELGDSALYLCASSRRDSGNTEAFFGQGTRLTVV.

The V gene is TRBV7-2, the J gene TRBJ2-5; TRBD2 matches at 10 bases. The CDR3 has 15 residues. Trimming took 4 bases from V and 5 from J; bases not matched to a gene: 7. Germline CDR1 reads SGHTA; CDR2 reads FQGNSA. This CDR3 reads CASSSSGGAVETQYF. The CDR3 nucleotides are TGTGCCAGCAGCTCAAGCGGGGGGGCCGTGGAGACCCAGTACTTC.

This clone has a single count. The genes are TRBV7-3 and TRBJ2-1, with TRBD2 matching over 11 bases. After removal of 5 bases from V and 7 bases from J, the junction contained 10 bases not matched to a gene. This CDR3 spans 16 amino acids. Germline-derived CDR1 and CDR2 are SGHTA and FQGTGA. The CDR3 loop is CASSHYSGGAMNEQFF. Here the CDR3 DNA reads TGTGCCAGCAGCCACTATAGCGGGGGGGCAATGAATGAGCAGTTCTTC.